Listed here are 6 T cell receptor beta chains from one sample, sequenced in a study of T-cell reconstitution after alpha-beta-depleted transplantation in children. Preparation of the TCRbeta library used unique molecular identifiers. TCRdb re-derived calls from the PCR reads in MiXCR, one entry per CDR3 protein. The table records 700,000 or so distinct CDR3 sequences, 10% to 15% of them present only once. The sample was PBMCs, taken before TCRalphabeta/CD19-depleted stem cell transplant. These receptors all stem from a girl aged 2 to 9 with congenital amegakaryocytic thrombocytopenia, due to receive a stem cell transplant.

In its sample, this clonotype was seen many times. The chain links TRBV20-1 to TRBJ2-7, with a tentative D call TRBD2 (6 bases). Germline V lookup: CDR1 DFQATT, CDR2 SNEGSKA (reference sequence). There are 14 residues in the CDR3. Trimming stripped 4 bases from V and 2 bases from J, with 15 bases between. The CDR3 bases are TGCAGTGCTACTATCCGGGACTTGCCCTACGAGCAGTACTTC. Protein product: CSATIRDLPYEQYF.

This clonotype was counted at least ten times. The chain has TRBV29-1 and TRBJ2-5; no clear D. Per germline, CDR1 SQVTM and CDR2 ANQGSEA. Trimming shortened V by 4 bases and J by 0 bases, and 9 bases separated the two germline ends. This CDR3 region has 13 residues. The CDR3 coding sequence is TGCAGCGTTGGGCCCTACAACCAAGAGACCCAGTACTTC. It yields the protein CSVGPYNQETQYF.

The gene calls are TRBV7-8 and TRBJ2-1, with D unresolved. The CDR3 extends over 16 amino acids. Germline loops: CDR1 SGHVS, CDR2 FQNEAQ. The germline V and J ends were trimmed by 0 bases and 8 bases, with 17 bases remaining between them. CDR3 loop: CASSLAVKYGLDEQFF. The CDR3 DNA is TGTGCCAGCAGCTTAGCGGTGAAGTATGGGCTCGATGAGCAGTTCTTC.

The sample holds many counts of this clonotype. The V call is TRBV12-3 or TRBV12-4, the J call TRBJ2-4, with 12 bases lining up with TRBD2. V was clipped by 5 bases and J by 2 bases; unmatched bases: 4. The CDR3 is 16 amino acids. The CDR3 DNA reads as TGTGCCAGCAGTACCGGACTAGCGGGGTCCAAAAACATTCAGTACTTC. Encoded protein: CASSTGLAGSKNIQYF.

This clonotype was observed a handful of times. This rearrangement joins TRBV24-1 to TRBJ2-5; 10 bases are shared with TRBD2. Losses at the gene ends were 4 bases for V and 2 bases for J; bases not matched to a gene: 3. The CDR3 totals 15 residues. Per germline, CDR1 KGHDR and CDR2 SFDVKD. The CDR3 protein is CATSEGLAEQETQYF. The CDR3 DNA is TGTGCCACCAGTGAAGGACTAGCGGAACAAGAGACCCAGTACTTC.

The CDR3 region is CASSFPTGDEQFF. Written as DNA, the CDR3 is TGTGCCAGCAGTTTCCCGACCGGGGATGAGCAGTTCTTC. The chain uses TRBV28 and TRBJ2-1, with a possible D match to TRBD2 (5 bases). The V gene lost 3 bases and the J gene lost 8 bases, with 11 bases spanning the gap. The CDR3 runs to 13 residues. Germline values: CDR1 MDHEN, CDR2 SYDVKM.